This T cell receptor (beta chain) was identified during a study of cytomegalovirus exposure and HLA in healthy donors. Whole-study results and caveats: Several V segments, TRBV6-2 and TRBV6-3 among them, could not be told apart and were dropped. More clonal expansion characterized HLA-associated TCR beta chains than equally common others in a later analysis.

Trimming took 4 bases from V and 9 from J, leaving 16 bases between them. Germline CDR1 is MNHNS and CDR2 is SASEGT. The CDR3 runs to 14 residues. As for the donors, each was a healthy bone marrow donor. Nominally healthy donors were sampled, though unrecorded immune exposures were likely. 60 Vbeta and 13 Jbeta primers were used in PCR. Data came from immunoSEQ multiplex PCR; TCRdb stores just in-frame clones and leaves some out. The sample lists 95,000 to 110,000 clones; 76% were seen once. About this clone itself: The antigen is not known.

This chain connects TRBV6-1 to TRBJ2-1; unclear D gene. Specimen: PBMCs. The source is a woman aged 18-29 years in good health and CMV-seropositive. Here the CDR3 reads CASSGFGVTSEQFF. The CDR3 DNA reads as TGTGCCAGCAGTGGTTTTGGAGTTACAAGTGAGCAGTTCTTC.